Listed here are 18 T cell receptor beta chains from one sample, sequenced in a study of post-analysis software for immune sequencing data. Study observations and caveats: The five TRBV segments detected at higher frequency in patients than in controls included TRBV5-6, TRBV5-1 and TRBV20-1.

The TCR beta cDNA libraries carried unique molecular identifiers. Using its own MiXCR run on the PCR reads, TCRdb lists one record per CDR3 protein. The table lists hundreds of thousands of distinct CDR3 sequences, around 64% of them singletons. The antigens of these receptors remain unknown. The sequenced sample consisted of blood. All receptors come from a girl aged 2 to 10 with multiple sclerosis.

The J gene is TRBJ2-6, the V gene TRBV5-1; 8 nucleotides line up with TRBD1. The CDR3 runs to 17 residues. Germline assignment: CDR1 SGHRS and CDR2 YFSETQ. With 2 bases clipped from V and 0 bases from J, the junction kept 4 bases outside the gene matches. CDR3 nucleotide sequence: TGCGCCAGCAGCTTCAGGGGGCCCGCCTCTGGGGCCAACGTCCTGACTTTC. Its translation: CASSFRGPASGANVLTF. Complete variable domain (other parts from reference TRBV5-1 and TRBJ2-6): KAGVTQTPRYLIKTRGQQVTLSCSPISGHRSVSWYQQTPGQGLQFLFEYFSETQRNKGNFPGRFSGRQFSNSRSEMNVSTLELGDSALYLCASSFRGPASGANVLTFGAGSRLTVL.

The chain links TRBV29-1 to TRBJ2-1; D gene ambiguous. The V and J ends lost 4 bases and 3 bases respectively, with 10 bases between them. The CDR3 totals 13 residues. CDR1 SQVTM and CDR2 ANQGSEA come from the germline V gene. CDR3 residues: CSVVQPLYNEQFF. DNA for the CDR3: TGCAGCGTTGTACAGCCCCTCTACAATGAGCAGTTCTTC.

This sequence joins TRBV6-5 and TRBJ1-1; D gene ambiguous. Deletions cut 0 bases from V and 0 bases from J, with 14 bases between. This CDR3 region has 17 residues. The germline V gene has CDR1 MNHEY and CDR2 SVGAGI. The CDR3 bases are TGTGCCAGCAGTTACTCGGCTCTTTCGTTCTTGAACACTGAAGCTTTCTTT. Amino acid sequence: CASSYSALSFLNTEAFF.

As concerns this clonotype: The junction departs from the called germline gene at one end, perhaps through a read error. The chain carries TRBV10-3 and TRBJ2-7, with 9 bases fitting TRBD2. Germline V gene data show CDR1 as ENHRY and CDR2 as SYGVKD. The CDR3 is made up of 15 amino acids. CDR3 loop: CAISDPAGGFYGQYF. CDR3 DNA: TGTGCCATCAGTGACCCAGCGGGGGGATTCTACGGGCAGTACTTC.

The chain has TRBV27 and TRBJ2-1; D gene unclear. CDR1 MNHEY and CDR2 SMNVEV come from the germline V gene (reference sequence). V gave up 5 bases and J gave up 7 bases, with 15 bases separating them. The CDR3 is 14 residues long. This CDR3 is CASSMDLVQNEQFF. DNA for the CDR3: TGTGCCAGCAGTATGGACCTCGTACAGAATGAGCAGTTCTTC.

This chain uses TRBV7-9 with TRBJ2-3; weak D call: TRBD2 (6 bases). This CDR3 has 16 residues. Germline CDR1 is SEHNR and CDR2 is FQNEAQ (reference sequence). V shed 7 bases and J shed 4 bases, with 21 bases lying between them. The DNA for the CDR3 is TGTGCCAGCACCCCTCCGGGGCTAGCGTTTGCAGATACGCAGTATTTT. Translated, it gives CASTPPGLAFADTQYF.

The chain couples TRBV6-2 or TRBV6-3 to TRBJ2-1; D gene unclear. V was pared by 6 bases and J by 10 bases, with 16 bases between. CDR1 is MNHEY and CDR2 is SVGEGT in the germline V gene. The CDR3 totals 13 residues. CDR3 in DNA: TGTGCCAGCAGCCAAACGCCCTCCACGGAGCAGTTCTTC. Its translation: CASSQTPSTEQFF.

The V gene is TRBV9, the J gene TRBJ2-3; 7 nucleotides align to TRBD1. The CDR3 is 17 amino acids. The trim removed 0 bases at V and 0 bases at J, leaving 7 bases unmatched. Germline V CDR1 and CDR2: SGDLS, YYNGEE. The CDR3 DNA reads TGTGCCAGCAGCGTAGCGGCCAGGGGGAAAAGCACAGATACGCAGTATTTT. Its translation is CASSVAARGKSTDTQYF. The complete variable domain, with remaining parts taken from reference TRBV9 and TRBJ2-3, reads DSGVTQTPKHLITATGQRVTLRCSPRSGDLSVYWYQQSLDQGLQFLIQYYNGEERAKGNILERFSAQQFPDLHSELNLSSLELGDSALYFCASSVAARGKSTDTQYFGPGTRLTVL.

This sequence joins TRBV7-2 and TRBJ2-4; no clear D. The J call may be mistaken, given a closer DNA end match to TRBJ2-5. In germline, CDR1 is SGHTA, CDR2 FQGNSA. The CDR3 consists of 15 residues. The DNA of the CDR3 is TGTGCCAGCAGCGTGCGGACCATCAATCAAGAGACCCAGTACTTC. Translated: CASSVRTINQETQYF.

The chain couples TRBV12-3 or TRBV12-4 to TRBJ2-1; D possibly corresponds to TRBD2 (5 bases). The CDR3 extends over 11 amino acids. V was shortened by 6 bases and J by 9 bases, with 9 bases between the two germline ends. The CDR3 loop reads CASSWTFEQFF. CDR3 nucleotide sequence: TGTGCCAGCAGCTGGACTTTTGAGCAGTTCTTC.

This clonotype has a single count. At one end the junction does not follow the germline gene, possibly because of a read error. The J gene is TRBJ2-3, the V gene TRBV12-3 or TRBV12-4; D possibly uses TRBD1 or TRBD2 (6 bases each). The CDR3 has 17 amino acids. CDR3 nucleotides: TGTGCCAGCAGTATAAGGGGGGTAGGCGGGTCCACAGATACGGAGTATTTT. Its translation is CASSIRGVGGSTDTEYF.

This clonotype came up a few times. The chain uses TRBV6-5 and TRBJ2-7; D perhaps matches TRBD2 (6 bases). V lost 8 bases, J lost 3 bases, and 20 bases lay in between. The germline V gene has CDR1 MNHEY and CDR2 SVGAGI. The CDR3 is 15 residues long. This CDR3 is CASRKGRSYYYEQYF. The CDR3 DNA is TGTGCCAGCCGGAAAGGGAGGAGTTACTACTACGAGCAGTACTTC.

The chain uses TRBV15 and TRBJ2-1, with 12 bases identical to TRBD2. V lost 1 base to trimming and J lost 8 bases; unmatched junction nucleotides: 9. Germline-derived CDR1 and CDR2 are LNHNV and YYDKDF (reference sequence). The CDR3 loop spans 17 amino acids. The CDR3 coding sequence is TGTGCCACCAGCAGAGGTCTAGCGGGGGGGCCGGTGTATGAGCAGTTCTTC. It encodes CATSRGLAGGPVYEQFF.

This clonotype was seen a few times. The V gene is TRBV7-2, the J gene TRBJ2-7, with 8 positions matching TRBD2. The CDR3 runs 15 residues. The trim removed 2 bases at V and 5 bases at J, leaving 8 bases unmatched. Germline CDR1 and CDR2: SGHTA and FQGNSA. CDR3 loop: CASSLRAGVADEQYF. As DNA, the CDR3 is TGTGCCAGCAGCTTACGAGCGGGAGTTGCCGACGAGCAGTACTTC.

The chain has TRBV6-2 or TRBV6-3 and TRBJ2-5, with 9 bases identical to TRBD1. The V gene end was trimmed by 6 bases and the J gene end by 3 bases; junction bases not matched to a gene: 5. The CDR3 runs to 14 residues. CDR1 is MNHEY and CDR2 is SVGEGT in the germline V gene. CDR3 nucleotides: TGTGCCAGCAGGAAGGACAGGGGAAAAGAGACCCAGTACTTC. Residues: CASRKDRGKETQYF.

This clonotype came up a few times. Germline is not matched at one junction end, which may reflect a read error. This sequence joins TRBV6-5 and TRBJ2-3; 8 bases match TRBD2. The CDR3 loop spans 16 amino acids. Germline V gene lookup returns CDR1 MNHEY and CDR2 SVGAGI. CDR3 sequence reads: CAGSYVIAGTTDTQYF. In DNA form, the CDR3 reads TGTGCCGGCAGTTACGTAATAGCGGGGACCACAGATACGCAGTATTTT.

Written as DNA, the CDR3 is TGTGCCAGCAGCTTAGATTCCCGGGAGACCCAGTACTTC. Encoded protein: CASSLDSRETQYF. The V gene is TRBV7-8, the J gene TRBJ2-7; D is ambiguous. The J call is in doubt because the DNA end fits TRBJ2-5 better. The CDR3 extends over 13 amino acids. Germline V gene sequence: CDR1 SGHVS, CDR2 FQNEAQ.

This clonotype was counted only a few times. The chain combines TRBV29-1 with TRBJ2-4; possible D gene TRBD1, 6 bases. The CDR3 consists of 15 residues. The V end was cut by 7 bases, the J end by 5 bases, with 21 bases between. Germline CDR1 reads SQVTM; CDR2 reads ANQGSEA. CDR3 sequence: CSASTSDRTQNIQYF. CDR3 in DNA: TGCAGCGCCTCTACTTCGGACAGAACACAAAACATTCAGTACTTC. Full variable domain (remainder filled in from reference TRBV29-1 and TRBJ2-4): SAVISQKPSRDICQRGTSLTIQCQVDSQVTMMFWYRQQPGQSLTLIATANQGSEATYESGFVIDKFPISRPNLTFSTLTVSNMSPEDSSIYLCSASTSDRTQNIQYFGAGTRLSVL.